This T cell receptor beta chain was identified in a study of breast tumors, draining lymph nodes, adjacent tissues. The CDR3 consists of 19 residues. Germline-derived CDR1 and CDR2 are MNHEY and SVGEGT. Trimming cost V 3 bases and J 4 bases; bases outside gene matches: 11. Concerning this clonotype: Antigen specificity is unknown.

TCRdb redid the calling of the multiplex PCR reads with MiXCR, one entry per CDR3 protein. The sample includes a few hundred thousand distinct CDR3 sequences, less than 40% seen only once; the top ten take 3% to 4%. Axillary draining lymph nodes of breast cancer patients supplied the node samples. Study-level points and caveats: Findings are consistent with lymph node origin and intratumoral expansion of most tumor T cells. Luminal-like breast cancer showed significantly greater tumor-nontumor repertoire similarity than basal-like breast cancer did. That most tumor T cells come from lymph nodes remained unproven. Tumor TCR diversity was below lymph nodes but above nontumor tissue.

The TCR was taken from a female donor with breast cancer. Some clones in this sample may be carry-over from other donors' samples. The rearrangement links TRBV6-2 or TRBV6-3 to TRBJ2-1; TRBD2 matches at 14 bases. Sequencing input: axillary lymph node tissue. CDR3 sequence reads: CASSYPSLRTSGGYNEQFF. The CDR3 coding sequence is TGTGCCAGCAGTTATCCCTCCCTACGGACTAGCGGGGGGTACAATGAGCAGTTCTTC.